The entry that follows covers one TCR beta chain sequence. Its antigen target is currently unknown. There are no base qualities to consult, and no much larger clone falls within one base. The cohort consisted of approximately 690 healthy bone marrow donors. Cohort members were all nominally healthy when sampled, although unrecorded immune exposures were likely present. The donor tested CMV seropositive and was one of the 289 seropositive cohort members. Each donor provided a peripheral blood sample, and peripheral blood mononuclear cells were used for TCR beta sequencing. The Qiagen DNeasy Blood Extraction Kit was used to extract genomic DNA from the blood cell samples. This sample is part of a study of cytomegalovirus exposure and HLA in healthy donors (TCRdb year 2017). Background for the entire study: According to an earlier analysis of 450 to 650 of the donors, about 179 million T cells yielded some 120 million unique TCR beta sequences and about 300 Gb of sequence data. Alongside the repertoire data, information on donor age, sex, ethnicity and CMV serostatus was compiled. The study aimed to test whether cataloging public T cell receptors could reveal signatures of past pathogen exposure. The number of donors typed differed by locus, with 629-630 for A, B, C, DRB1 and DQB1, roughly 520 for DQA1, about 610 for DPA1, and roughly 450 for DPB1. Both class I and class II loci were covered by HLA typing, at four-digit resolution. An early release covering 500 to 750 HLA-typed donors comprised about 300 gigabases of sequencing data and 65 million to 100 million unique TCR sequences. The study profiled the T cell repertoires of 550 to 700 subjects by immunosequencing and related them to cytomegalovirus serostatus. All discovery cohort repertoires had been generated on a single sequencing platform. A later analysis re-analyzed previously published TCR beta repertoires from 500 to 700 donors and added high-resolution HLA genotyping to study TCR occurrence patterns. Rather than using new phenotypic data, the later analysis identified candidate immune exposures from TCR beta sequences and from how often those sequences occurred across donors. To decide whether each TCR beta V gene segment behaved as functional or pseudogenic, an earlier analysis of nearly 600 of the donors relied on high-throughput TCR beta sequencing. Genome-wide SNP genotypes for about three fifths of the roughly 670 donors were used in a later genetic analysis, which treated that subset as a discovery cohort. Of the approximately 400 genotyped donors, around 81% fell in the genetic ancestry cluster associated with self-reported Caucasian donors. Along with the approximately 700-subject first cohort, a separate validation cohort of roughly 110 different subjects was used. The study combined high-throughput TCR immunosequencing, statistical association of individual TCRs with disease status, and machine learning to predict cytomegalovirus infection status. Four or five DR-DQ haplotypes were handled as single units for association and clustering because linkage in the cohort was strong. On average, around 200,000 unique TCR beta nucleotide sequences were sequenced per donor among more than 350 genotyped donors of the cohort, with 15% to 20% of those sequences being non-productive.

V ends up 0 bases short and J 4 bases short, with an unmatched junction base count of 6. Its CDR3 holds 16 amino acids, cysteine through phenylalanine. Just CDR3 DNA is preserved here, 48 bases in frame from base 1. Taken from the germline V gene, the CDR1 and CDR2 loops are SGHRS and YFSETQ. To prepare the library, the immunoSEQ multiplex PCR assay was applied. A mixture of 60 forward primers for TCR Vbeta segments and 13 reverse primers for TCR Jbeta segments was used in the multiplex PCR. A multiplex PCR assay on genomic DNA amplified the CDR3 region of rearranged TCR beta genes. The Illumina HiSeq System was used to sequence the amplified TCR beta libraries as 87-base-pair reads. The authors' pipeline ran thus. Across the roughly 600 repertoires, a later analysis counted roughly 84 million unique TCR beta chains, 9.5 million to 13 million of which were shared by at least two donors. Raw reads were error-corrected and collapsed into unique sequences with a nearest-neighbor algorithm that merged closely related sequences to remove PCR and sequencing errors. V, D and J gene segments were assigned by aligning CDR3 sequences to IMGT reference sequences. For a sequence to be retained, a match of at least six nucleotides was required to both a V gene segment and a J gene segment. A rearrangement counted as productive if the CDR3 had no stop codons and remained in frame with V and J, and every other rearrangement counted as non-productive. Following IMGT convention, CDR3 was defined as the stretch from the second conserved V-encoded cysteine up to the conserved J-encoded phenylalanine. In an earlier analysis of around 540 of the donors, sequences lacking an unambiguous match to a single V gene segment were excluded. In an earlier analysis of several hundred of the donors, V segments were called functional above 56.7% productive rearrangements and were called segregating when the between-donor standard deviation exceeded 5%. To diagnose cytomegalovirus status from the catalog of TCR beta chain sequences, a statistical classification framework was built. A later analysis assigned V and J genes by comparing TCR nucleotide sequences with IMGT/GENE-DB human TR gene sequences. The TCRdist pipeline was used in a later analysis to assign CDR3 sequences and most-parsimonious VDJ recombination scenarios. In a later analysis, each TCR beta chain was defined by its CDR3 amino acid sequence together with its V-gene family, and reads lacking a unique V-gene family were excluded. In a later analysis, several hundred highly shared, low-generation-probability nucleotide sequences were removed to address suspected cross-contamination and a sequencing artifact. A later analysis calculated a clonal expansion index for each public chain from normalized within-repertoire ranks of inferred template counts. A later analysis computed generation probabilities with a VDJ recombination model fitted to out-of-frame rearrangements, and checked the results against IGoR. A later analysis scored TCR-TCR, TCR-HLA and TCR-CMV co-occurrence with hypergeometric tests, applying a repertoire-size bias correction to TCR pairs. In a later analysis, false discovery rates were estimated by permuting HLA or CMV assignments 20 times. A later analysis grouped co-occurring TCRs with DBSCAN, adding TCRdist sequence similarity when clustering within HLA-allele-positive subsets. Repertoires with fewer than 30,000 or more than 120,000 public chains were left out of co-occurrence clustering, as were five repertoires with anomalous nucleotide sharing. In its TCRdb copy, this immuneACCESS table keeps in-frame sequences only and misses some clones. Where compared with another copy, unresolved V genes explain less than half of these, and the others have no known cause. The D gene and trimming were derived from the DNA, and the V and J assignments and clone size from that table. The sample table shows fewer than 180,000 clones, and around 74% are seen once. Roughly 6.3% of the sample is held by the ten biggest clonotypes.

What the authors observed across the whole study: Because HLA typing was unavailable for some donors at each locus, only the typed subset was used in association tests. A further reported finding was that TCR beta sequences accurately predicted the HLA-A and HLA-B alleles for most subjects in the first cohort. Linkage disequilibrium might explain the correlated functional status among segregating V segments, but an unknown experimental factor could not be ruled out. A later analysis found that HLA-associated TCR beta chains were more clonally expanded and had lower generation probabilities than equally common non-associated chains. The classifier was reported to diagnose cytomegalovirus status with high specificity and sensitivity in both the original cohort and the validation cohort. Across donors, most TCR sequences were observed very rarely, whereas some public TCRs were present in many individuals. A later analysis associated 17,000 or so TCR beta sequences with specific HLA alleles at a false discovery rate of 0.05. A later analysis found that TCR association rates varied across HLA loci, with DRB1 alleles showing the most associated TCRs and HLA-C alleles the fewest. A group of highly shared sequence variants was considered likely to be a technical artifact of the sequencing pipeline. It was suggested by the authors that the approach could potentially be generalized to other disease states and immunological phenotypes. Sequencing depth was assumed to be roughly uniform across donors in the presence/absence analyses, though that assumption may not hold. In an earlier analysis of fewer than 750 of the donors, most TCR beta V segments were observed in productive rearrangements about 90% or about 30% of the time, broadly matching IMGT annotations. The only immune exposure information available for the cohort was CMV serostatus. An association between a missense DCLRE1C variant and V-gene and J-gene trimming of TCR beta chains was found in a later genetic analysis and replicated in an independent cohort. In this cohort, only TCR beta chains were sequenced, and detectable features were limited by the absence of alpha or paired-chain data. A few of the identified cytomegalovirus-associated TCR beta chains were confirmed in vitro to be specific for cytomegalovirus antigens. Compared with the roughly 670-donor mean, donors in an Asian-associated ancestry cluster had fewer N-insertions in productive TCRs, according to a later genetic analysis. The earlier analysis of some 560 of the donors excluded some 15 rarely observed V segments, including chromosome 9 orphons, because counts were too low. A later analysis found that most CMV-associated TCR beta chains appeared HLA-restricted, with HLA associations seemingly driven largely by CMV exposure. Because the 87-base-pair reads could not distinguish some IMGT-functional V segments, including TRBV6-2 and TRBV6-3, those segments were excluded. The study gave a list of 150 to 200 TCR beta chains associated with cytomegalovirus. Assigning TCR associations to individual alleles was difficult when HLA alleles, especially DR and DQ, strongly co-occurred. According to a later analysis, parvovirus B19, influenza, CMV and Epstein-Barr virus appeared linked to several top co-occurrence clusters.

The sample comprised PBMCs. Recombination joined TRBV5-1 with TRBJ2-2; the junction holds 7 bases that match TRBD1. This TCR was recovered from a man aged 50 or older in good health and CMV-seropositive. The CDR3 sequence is CASSLATGIITGELFF. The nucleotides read TGCGCCAGCAGCTTGGCGACAGGGATAATCACCGGGGAGCTGTTTTTT.